Presented here are 23 T cell receptor beta chains from one specimen sequenced in a study of T cell responses to AZD1222 COVID-19 vaccine. This table comes from immunoSEQ multiplex PCR, and its TCRdb copy is limited to in-frame clones, with some not included. Of more than 150,000 clones in the sample, about nine tenths were seen once. Sequenced here: peripheral blood, sampled on day 0 of AZD1222 vaccination. Receptors were obtained from an adult in good health.

This chain connects TRBV2 to TRBJ2-5; D is possibly TRBD2 (6 bases). V lost 3 bases and J lost 2, with 13 bases in between. Germline V gives CDR1 SNHLY, CDR2 FYNNEI. The CDR3 runs to 15 residues. The CDR3 sequence is CASSEDAGGQETQYF. The CDR3, as DNA: TGTGCCAGCAGTGAGGACGCCGGGGGACAAGAGACCCAGTACTTC.

This clone was detected once. V gene TRBV4-3 combines with J gene TRBJ1-6; possible D gene TRBD1, 5 bases. Trimming removed 4 bases from V and 8 bases from J, with 12 bases in between. CDR3 length: 14 residues. Germline V CDR1 and CDR2: LGHNA, YSLEER. DNA for the CDR3: TGCGCCAGCAGCCGACAATTACAGGATTCACCCCTCCACTTT. This codes for CASSRQLQDSPLHF.

The genes are TRBV5-1 and TRBJ1-6; no definite D call. The CDR3 spans 13 residues. Germline CDR1 is SGHRS and CDR2 is YFSETQ. Trimming stripped 2 bases from V and 7 bases from J, with 7 bases between. CDR3 nucleotide sequence: TGCGCCAGCAGCTTTTGGGAGAATTCACCCCTCCACTTT. Translating gives CASSFWENSPLHF.

This clone was detected once. This chain connects TRBV7-2 to TRBJ1-1, with 10 bases that match TRBD1. The length of the CDR3 is 15 residues. J lost 3 bases, V lost 5 bases, and 6 bases had no gene match. CDR1 is SGHTA, CDR2 FQGNSA, per germline. CDR3 DNA: TGTGCCAGCAGCCCCAGACAGGGGGCATACACTGAAGCTTTCTTT. It specifies CASSPRQGAYTEAFF.

This clone has just a few counts. The J gene is TRBJ1-5, the V gene TRBV6-5; unclear D gene. V was pared by 4 bases and J by 7 bases, with 11 bases between. From germline, CDR1 is MNHEY and CDR2 SVGAGI. This CDR3 has 13 residues. The CDR3 loop is CASSSDWEQPQHF. CDR3 bases: TGTGCCAGCAGTTCCGACTGGGAGCAGCCCCAGCATTTT.

V and J are TRBV6-5 and TRBJ1-1; D is possibly TRBD1 (5 bases). The CDR3 covers 14 residues. Germline V gene lookup returns CDR1 MNHEY and CDR2 SVGAGI. V lost 2 bases to trimming and J lost 6 bases, with 13 bases between them. The CDR3, as DNA: TGTGCCAGCAGTTACAATGGGGCCCAGGCTGAAGCTTTCTTT. Its protein is CASSYNGAQAEAFF.

The V gene is TRBV5-1, the J gene TRBJ2-7; 7 bases are shared with TRBD1. From germline, CDR1 is SGHRS and CDR2 YFSETQ. This CDR3 contains 14 residues. V lost 3 bases, J lost 4 bases, and 7 bases stayed unmatched. For the CDR3, the DNA is TGCGCCAGCAGCTCCCCGGGACAGACATACGAGCAGTACTTC. Protein product: CASSSPGQTYEQYF.

The V call is TRBV5-6, the J call TRBJ2-1; unclear D gene. V lost 0 bases to trimming and J lost 0 bases, with 4 bases between them. CDR1 SGHDT and CDR2 YYEEEE come from the germline V gene. The length of the CDR3 is 14 residues. In DNA, the CDR3 is TGTGCCAGCAGCTTGGGGAGCTCCTACAATGAGCAGTTCTTC. Translated: CASSLGSSYNEQFF.

The chain is built from TRBV9 and TRBJ1-1; D is possibly TRBD1 (5 bases). The CDR3 is 14 amino acids. CDR1 SGDLS and CDR2 YYNGEE come from the germline V gene. V lost 3 bases to trimming and J lost 1 base, with 10 bases between them. The CDR3 DNA reads as TGTGCCAGCAGCGAAAAAGGACAGAACACTGAAGCTTTCTTT. Translation: CASSEKGQNTEAFF.

The chain carries TRBV20-1 and TRBJ1-2, with D possibly being TRBD1 (6 bases). The CDR3 has 11 amino acids. Germline V gene sequence: CDR1 DFQATT, CDR2 SNEGSKA (reference sequence). Trimming pared 7 bases from V and 2 bases from J, leaving 8 bases between. This chain's CDR3 is CSGQENYGYTF. The CDR3 nucleotides are TGCAGTGGACAGGAGAACTATGGCTACACCTTC.

This clone was counted only a few times. Other nucleotide sequences from this sample produce the same CDR3. This rearrangement joins TRBV3-1 (or the pseudogene TRBV3-2) to TRBJ2-3; no definite D call. The V gene lost 1 base and the J gene lost 1 base, with 3 bases spanning the gap. Germline V gene lookup returns CDR1 LGHDT and CDR2 YNNKEL (reference sequence). The CDR3 contains 13 residues. The CDR3 is CASSQGGTDTQYF. CDR3 coding DNA: TGTGCCAGCAGCCAAGGGGGCACAGATACGCAGTATTTT.

This chain links TRBV12-5 with TRBJ1-4; D might be TRBD1 (5 bases). Trimming stripped 6 bases from V and 5 bases from J, with 13 bases between. The CDR3 sequence is 14 residues long. Germline CDR1 reads LGHNT; CDR2 reads FRNRAP. CDR3 amino acids: CASGPGRQNEKLFF. The CDR3 DNA reads as TGTGCTAGTGGCCCGGGACGCCAAAATGAAAAACTGTTTTTT.

This clone was recorded once. V and J are TRBV6-5 and TRBJ2-2, with 8 bases that match TRBD2. J was trimmed by 4 bases and V by 6 bases; bases with no gene match: 7. The CDR3 is 15 amino acids. CDR1 is MNHEY and CDR2 is SVGAGI in the germline V gene. The CDR3 region is CASSIRGGGTGELFF. The CDR3 region has the DNA TGTGCCAGCAGCATCCGGGGGGGAGGCACCGGGGAGCTGTTTTTT.

CDR3 sequence: CASSRGQGAYNEQFF. DNA of the CDR3: TGTGCCAGCAGCCGAGGACAGGGAGCCTACAATGAGCAGTTCTTC. The rearrangement joins TRBV7-3 to TRBJ2-1; TRBD1 aligns across 8 bases. Trimming at V came to 5 bases and at J to 2 bases, leaving 5 bases not matched to a gene. CDR1 and CDR2 (germline): SGHTA, FQGTGA. This CDR3 region has 15 residues.

The chain joins TRBV2 to TRBJ1-6; 8 bases agree with TRBD1. CDR1 and CDR2 (germline): SNHLY, FYNNEI. V gave up 4 bases and J gave up 5 bases; unmatched junction bases: 7. This CDR3 contains 16 residues. The CDR3 spells CASSVRPTGDNSPLHF. As DNA, the CDR3 is TGTGCCAGCAGTGTGAGACCGACAGGGGATAATTCACCCCTCCACTTT. Together with reference TRBV2 and TRBJ1-6, the CDR3 gives the full variable domain: EPEVTQTPSHQVTQMGQEVILRCVPISNHLYFYWYRQILGQKVEFLVSFYNNEISEKSEIFDDQFSVERPDGSNFTLKIRSTKLEDSAMYFCASSVRPTGDNSPLHFGNGTRLTVT.

Concerning this clone itself: The same CDR3 can be traced to other DNA sequences in this sample. This chain uses TRBV19 with TRBJ1-5; D is perhaps TRBD1 (6 bases). V was cut by 1 base and J by 1 base, with 11 bases left in between. CDR3 length: 16 amino acids. The germline CDR1 and CDR2 sequences are LNHDA and SQIVND (reference sequence). The CDR3 DNA is TGTGCCAGTAGTATAGGAACAGGGAGAAGCAATCAGCCCCAGCATTTT. It translates to CASSIGTGRSNQPQHF.

The chain joins TRBV25-1 to TRBJ1-6; D is unresolved. Trimming stripped 4 bases from V and 7 bases from J, with 5 bases between. This CDR3 spans 12 amino acids. Per the germline V gene, CDR1 is MGHDK and CDR2 is SYGVNS. CDR3 amino acids: CASSVGNSPLHF. The CDR3 DNA reads as TGTGCCAGCAGTGTAGGGAATTCACCCCTCCACTTT.

The CDR3 DNA reads as TGCGCCAGCAGACTTCTCGTGACAGGTGCCTATAATTCACCCCTCCACTTT. Translated: CASRLLVTGAYNSPLHF. The chain joins TRBV5-1 to TRBJ1-6; weak D call: TRBD1 (6 bases). CDR3 length: 17 amino acids. Trimming shortened V by 5 bases and J by 2 bases, and 17 bases separated the two germline ends. Germline CDR1 and CDR2: SGHRS and YFSETQ.

The gene calls are TRBV11-2 and TRBJ1-1; no clear D gene. Trimming cost V 1 base and J 1 base, with 10 bases left between them. The germline V gene encodes CDR1 SGHAT and CDR2 FQNNGV. This CDR3 comprises 15 residues. CDR3 sequence: CASSLVPGTNTEAFF. As DNA, the CDR3 is TGTGCCAGCAGCTTAGTACCGGGAACGAACACTGAAGCTTTCTTT.

This chain joins TRBV23-1 and TRBJ1-5, with D hard to call. TRBV23-1 is known as an ORF, though its function is uncertain. The V end was cut by 4 bases, the J end by 1 base, with 14 bases between. The CDR3 spans 16 residues. The CDR3: CASSLPLYASNQPQHF. CDR3 nucleotide sequence: TGCGCCAGCAGTCTCCCGCTCTACGCCAGCAATCAGCCCCAGCATTTT.

The chain couples TRBV6-4 to TRBJ2-7, with D possibly matching TRBD1 (6 bases). Trimming left V 6 bases short and J 0 bases short, with 21 bases between. The CDR3 is 17 residues long. Germline V gene sequence: CDR1 MRHNA, CDR2 SNTAGT. The DNA for the CDR3 is TGTGCCAGCAGATCCTCGGGACATAACTCCTCCTCCTACGAGCAGTACTTC. This sequence encodes CASRSSGHNSSSYEQYF.

V gene TRBV9 combines with J gene TRBJ1-1; D remains unclear. The CDR3 is made up of 13 amino acids. The germline V and J ends were trimmed by 0 bases and 7 bases, with 10 bases remaining between them. Germline assignment: CDR1 SGDLS and CDR2 YYNGEE. CDR3 DNA: TGTGCCAGCAGCGTAGCCGGTAAGGATGAAGCTTTCTTT. Protein product: CASSVAGKDEAFF.

The chain carries TRBV10-1 and TRBJ2-5, with 13 bases identical to TRBD2. J was trimmed by 4 bases and V by 0 bases; bases with no gene match: 11. Germline loops: CDR1 WNHNN, CDR2 SYGVQD (reference sequence). There are 19 residues in the CDR3. This CDR3 is CASSESRGRLAGGRETQYF. In nucleotides, the CDR3 is TGCGCCAGCAGTGAGTCCCGCGGGCGACTAGCGGGGGGAAGAGAGACCCAGTACTTC.